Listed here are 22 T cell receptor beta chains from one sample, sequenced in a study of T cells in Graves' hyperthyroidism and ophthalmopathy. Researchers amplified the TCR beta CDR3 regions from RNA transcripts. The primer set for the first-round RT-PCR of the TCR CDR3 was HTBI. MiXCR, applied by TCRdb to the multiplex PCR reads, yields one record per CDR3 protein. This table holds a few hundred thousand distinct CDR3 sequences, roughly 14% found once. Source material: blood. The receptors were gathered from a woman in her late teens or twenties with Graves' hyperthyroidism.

The CDR3 sequence: CASLSENTGELFF. CDR3 in DNA: TGTGCCTCTTTATCTGAAAACACCGGGGAGCTGTTTTTT. J is TRBJ2-2 and V is TRBV28, with D unresolved. The CDR3 loop spans 13 amino acids. Germline loops: CDR1 MDHEN, CDR2 SYDVKM. Between the trimmed V and J ends, which lost 11 bases and 2 bases, there was a span of 12 bases.

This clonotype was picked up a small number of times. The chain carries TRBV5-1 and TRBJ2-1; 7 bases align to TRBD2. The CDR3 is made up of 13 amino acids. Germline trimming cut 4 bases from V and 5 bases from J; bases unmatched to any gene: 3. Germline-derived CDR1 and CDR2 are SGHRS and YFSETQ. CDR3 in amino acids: CASSQSGDNEQFF. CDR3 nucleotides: TGCGCCAGCAGCCAAAGCGGGGACAATGAGCAGTTCTTC.

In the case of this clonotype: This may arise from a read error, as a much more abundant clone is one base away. The CDR3 nucleotides are TGCAGTGCTAGAGCGCTAGCGGGGGAACCCTACAATGAGCAGTTCTTC. This translates into CSARALAGEPYNEQFF. The J gene is TRBJ2-1, the V gene TRBV20-1; 10 bases are a match to TRBD2. The CDR3 is 16 amino acids. CDR1 DFQATT and CDR2 SNEGSKA come from the germline V gene (reference sequence). The trim removed 1 base at V and 2 bases at J, leaving 5 bases unmatched.

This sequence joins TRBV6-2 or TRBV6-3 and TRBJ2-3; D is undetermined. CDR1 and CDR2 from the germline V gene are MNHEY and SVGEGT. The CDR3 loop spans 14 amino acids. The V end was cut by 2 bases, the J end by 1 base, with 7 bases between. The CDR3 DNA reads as TGTGCCAGCAGTTACGGTGGCGGCACAGATACGCAGTATTTT. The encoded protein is CASSYGGGTDTQYF.

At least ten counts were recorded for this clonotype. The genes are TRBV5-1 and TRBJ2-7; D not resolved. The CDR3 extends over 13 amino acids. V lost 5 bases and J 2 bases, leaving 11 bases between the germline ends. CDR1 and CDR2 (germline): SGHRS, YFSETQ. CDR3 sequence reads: CASRIGGPYEQYF. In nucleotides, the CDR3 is TGCGCCAGCAGGATCGGCGGCCCCTACGAGCAGTACTTC. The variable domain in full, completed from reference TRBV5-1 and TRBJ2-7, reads KAGVTQTPRYLIKTRGQQVTLSCSPISGHRSVSWYQQTPGQGLQFLFEYFSETQRNKGNFPGRFSGRQFSNSRSEMNVSTLELGDSALYLCASRIGGPYEQYFGPGTRLTVT.

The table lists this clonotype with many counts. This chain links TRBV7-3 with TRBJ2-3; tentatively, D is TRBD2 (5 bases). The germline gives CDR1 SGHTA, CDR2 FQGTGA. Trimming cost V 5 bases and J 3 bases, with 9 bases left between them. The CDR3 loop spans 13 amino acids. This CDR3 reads CASSKSGTDTQYF. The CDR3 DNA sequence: TGTGCCAGCAGCAAATCGGGAACAGATACGCAGTATTTT.

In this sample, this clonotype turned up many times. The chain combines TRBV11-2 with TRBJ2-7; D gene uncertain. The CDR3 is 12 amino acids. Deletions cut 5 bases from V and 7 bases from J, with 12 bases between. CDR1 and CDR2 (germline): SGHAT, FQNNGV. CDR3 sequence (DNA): TGTGCCAGCAGCCCCCGGATAGGTGAGCAGTACTTC. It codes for CASSPRIGEQYF.

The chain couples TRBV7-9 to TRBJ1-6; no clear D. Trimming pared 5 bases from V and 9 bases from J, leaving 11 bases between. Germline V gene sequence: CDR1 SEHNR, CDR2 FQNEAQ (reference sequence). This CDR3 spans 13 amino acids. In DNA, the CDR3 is TGTGCCAGCAGCAACGACCCGGGTTCACCCCTCCACTTT. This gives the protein CASSNDPGSPLHF. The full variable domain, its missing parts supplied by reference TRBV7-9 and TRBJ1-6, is DTGVSQNPRHKITKRGQNVTFRCDPISEHNRLYWYRQTLGQGPEFLTYFQNEAQLEKSRLLSDRFSAERPKGSFSTLEIQRTEQGDSAMYLCASSNDPGSPLHFGNGTRLTVT.

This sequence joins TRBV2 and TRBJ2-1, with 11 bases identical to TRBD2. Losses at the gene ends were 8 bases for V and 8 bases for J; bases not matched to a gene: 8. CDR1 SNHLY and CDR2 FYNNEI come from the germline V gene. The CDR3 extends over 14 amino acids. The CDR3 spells CASGPSGRPDEQFF. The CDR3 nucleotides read TGTGCCAGCGGTCCTAGCGGGAGGCCGGATGAGCAGTTCTTC.

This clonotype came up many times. The CDR3 reads CASSQFPAGEAFF. The CDR3 DNA is TGTGCCAGCAGCCAATTCCCAGCGGGTGAAGCTTTCTTT. The chain couples TRBV11-2 to TRBJ1-1; D gene ambiguous. This CDR3 has 13 residues. Between the trimmed V and J ends, which lost 5 bases and 7 bases, there was a span of 14 bases. CDR1 SGHAT and CDR2 FQNNGV come from the germline V gene.

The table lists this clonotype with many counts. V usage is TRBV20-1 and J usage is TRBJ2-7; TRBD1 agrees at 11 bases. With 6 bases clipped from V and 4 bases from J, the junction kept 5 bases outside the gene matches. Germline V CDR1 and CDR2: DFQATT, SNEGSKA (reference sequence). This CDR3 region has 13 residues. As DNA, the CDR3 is TGCAGTGCGTGGGACAGGGGGGTTTACGAGCAGTACTTC. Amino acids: CSAWDRGVYEQYF.

The CDR3: CASSLRVTSSGNTIYF. In DNA form, the CDR3 reads TGTGCCAGCAGCCTCAGGGTTACGAGCTCTGGAAACACCATATATTTT. V gene TRBV7-2 combines with J gene TRBJ1-3; the D gene is possibly TRBD1 (5 bases). The CDR3 extends over 16 amino acids. V shed 5 bases and J shed 0 bases, with 14 bases lying between them. Germline V gene data show CDR1 as SGHTA and CDR2 as FQGNSA.

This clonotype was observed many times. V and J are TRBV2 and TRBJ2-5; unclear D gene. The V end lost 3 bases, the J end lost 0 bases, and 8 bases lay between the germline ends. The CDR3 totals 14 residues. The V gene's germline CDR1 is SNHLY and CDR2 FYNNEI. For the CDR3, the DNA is TGTGCCAGCAGTGAGACAAGAAACCAAGAGACCCAGTACTTC. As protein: CASSETRNQETQYF.

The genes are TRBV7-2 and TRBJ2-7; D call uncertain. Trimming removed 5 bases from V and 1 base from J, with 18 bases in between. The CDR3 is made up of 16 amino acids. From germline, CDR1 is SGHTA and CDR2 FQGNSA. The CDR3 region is CASSPKTGLMSYEQYF. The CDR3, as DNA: TGTGCCAGCAGCCCCAAGACTGGTCTGATGTCCTACGAGCAGTACTTC.

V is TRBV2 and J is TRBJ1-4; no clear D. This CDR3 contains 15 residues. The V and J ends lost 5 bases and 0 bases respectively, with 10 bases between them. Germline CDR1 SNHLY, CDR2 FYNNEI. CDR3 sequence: CASSSSAATNEKLFF. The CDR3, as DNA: TGTGCCAGCAGTTCTTCCGCTGCAACTAATGAAAAACTGTTTTTT.

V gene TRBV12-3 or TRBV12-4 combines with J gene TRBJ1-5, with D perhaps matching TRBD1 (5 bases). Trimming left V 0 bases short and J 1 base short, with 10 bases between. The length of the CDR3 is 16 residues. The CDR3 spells CASSLAPGGSNQPQHF. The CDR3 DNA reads TGTGCCAGCAGTTTAGCCCCCGGGGGAAGCAATCAGCCCCAGCATTTT.

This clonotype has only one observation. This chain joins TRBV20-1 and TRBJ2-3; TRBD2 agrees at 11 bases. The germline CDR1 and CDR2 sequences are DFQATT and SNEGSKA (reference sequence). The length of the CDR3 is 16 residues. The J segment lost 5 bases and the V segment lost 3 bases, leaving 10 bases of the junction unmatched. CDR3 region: CSASFGLAGDEDTQYF. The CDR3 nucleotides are TGCAGTGCTAGCTTCGGACTAGCGGGCGACGAAGATACGCAGTATTTT.

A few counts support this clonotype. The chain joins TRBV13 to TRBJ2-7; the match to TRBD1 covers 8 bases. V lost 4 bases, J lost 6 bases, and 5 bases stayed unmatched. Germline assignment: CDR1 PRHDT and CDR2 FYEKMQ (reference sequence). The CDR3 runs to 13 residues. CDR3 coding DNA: TGTGCCAGCAGCTCAGGGGGCATGGGCGAGCAGTACTTC. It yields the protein CASSSGGMGEQYF.

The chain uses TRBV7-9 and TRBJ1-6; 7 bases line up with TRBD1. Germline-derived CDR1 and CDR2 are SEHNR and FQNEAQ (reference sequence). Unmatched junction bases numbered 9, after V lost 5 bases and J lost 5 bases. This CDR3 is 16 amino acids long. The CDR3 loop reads CASSIRQGIDNSPLHF. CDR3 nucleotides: TGTGCCAGCAGCATTCGACAGGGTATCGATAATTCACCCCTCCACTTT.

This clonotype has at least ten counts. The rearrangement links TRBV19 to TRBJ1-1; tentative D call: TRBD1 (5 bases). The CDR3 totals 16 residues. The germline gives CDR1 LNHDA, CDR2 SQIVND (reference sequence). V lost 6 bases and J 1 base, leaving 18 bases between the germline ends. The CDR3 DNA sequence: TGTGCCAGTAGGACTTCGTCAGGGTCCTCGAACACTGAAGCTTTCTTT. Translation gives CASRTSSGSSNTEAFF.

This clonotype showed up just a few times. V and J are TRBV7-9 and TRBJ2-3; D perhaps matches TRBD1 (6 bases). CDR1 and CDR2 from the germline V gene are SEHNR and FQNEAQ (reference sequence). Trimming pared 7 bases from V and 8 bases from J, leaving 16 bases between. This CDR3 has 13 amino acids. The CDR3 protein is CASKTAGTTTQYF. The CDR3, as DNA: TGTGCCAGCAAAACGGCAGGGACAACTACGCAGTATTTT.

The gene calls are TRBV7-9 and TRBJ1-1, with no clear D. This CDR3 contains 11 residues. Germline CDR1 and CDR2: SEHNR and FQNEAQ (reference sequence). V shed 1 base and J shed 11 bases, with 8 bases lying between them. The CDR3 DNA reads TGTGCCAGCAGCTTAGGTAGTCAGGCTTTCTTT. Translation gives CASSLGSQAFF. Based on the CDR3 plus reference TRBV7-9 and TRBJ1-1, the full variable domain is DTGVSQNPRHKITKRGQNVTFRCDPISEHNRLYWYRQTLGQGPEFLTYFQNEAQLEKSRLLSDRFSAERPKGSFSTLEIQRTEQGDSAMYLCASSLGSQAFFGQGTRLTVV.